The source of this T cell receptor beta chain is a study of CD8+ T cells in alopecia areata. CDR3 length: 17 residues. V dropped 5 bases and J dropped 5 bases, with 22 bases sitting between them. Per germline, CDR1 SGHVS and CDR2 FQNEAQ. Extracted RNA was reverse transcribed into cDNA, the sequencing template. Clones were sequenced by immunoSEQ multiplex PCR, and TCRdb holds only the in-frame ones, with some missing. The data show 95,000 to 120,000 clones, 58% seen once. This clonotype was sampled from a human donor with alopecia areata. This chain links TRBV7-8 with TRBJ1-5; D is uncertain. Sequenced input: NKG2D-low CD8+ T cells sorted from blood. The CDR3: CASSPMSGPVVDQPQHF. CDR3 coding DNA: TGTGCCAGCAGCCCCATGTCCGGGCCCGTCGTCGATCAGCCCCAGCATTTT.